This T cell receptor (beta chain) stems from a study of regulatory and conventional T cells in RAG deficiency. Study observations and caveats: Treg unique TCR beta sequences were about 92-fold fewer in Omenn syndrome and CID/AS patients than controls.

V lost 4 bases, J lost 7 bases, and 11 bases lay in between. Germline loops: CDR1 SGDLS, CDR2 YYNGEE. The CDR3 is 12 amino acids. This clone was seen just once. Its target is unknown. Method: immunoSEQ multiplex PCR; TCRdb's copy keeps in-frame clones and lacks some. The table lists 5,000 to 6,500 clones, 85% to 95% of them singletons. J is TRBJ1-2 and V is TRBV9; TRBD1 might be the D (6 bases). This receptor was identified in a human donor with RAG deficiency presenting as severe combined immunodeficiency. Sequencing was performed on CD8+ T cells sorted from blood. In DNA form, the CDR3 reads TGTGCCAGCAGCTCCCCAGGGGCTGGCTACACCTTC. Its protein product is CASSSPGAGYTF.